This T cell receptor beta chain was found in a study of post-analysis software for immune sequencing data. This clonotype was recorded many times. TCR beta cDNA libraries had unique molecular identifiers. From about 0.98 to 11 million T cells, roughly 0.5 million cDNA molecules were obtained. TCRdb reprocessed the PCR reads with MiXCR, giving one entry per CDR3 protein. The sample yields 750,000 to 950,000 distinct CDR3 sequences, around 50% seen once. The sample taken for sequencing was blood. The TCR comes from a girl between 5 and 17 years old with multiple sclerosis.

Here the CDR3 DNA reads TGCGCCAGCAGCTTGGAAGGTAGCAATCAGCCCCAGCATTTT. Its protein product is CASSLEGSNQPQHF. The chain employs TRBV5-1 and TRBJ1-5, with D hard to call. CDR1 is SGHRS and CDR2 is YFSETQ in the germline V gene. This CDR3 region has 14 residues. The V end lost 0 bases, the J end lost 0 bases, and 4 bases lay between the germline ends.